This passage covers 31 T cell receptor beta chains from one sample sequenced in a study of cytotoxic CD8 clonotypes in ibrutinib-treated CLL. Produced via immunoSEQ multiplex PCR; TCRdb's table is partial and in-frame only. The sample carries approximately 350,000 clones, 67% recorded once. The material sequenced was PBMCs, taken after 36 months of ibrutinib treatment. All receptors come from a human donor with chronic lymphocytic leukemia.

The genes are TRBV2 and TRBJ2-7; 12 positions match TRBD1. Trimming removed 10 bases from V and 5 bases from J; junction bases left unmatched: 15. The CDR3 covers 16 residues. CDR1 is SNHLY and CDR2 is FYNNEI in the germline V gene. The CDR3, as DNA: TGTGCCATCCTAGTGAGCCGGGACAGGGGGCCACACGAGCAGTACTTC. Translating it yields CAILVSRDRGPHEQYF.

V and J are TRBV14 and TRBJ2-3, with TRBD1 as a possible D gene (6 bases). The germline CDR1 and CDR2 sequences are SGHDN and FVKESK. This CDR3 has 13 residues. V was clipped by 6 bases and J by 4 bases, with 11 bases between them. The CDR3 bases are TGTGCCAGCAGTCGCACAGGGTCAGATACGCAGTATTTT. This sequence encodes CASSRTGSDTQYF.

This chain joins TRBV6-5 and TRBJ1-2, with 8 nucleotides matching TRBD1. Looked up from germline, CDR1 is MNHEY and CDR2 is SVGAGI. Germline trimming cut 5 bases from V and 8 bases from J; bases unmatched to any gene: 7. This CDR3 spans 13 amino acids. CDR3 nucleotides: TGTGCCAGCAGTGCGACAGGGGATGCAGGCTACACCTTC. Translation: CASSATGDAGYTF.

This clone turned up a few times. CDR3 protein: CASSRTPGVYGYTF. The CDR3 DNA is TGTGCCAGCAGCAGGACCCCTGGGGTCTATGGCTACACCTTC. The chain combines TRBV7-8 with TRBJ1-2; D gene ambiguous. The CDR3 extends over 14 amino acids. V was trimmed by 5 bases and J by 4 bases, leaving 14 bases between them. Germline values: CDR1 SGHVS, CDR2 FQNEAQ.

This sequence joins TRBV4-1 and TRBJ2-7; TRBD1 aligns across 8 bases. Per germline, CDR1 MGHRA and CDR2 YSYEKL. Unmatched junction bases numbered 5, after V lost 3 bases and J lost 7 bases. CDR3 length: 13 amino acids. CDR3 nucleotide sequence: TGCGCCAGCAGCCAGGACAGGGCTCGGGAGCAGTACTTC. Protein product: CASSQDRAREQYF.

The rearrangement uses TRBV15 and TRBJ1-6, with D hard to call. CDR1 is LNHNV, CDR2 YYDKDF, per germline (reference sequence). V gave up 9 bases and J gave up 4 bases, with 13 bases separating them. This CDR3 is built from 14 residues. CDR3 in amino acids: CATAERFYNSPLHF. CDR3 bases: TGTGCCACGGCAGAAAGATTTTATAATTCACCCCTCCACTTT. Filled out from reference TRBV15 and TRBJ1-6, the complete variable domain reads DAMVIQNPRYQVTQFGKPVTLSCSQTLNHNVMYWYQQKSSQAPKLLFHYYDKDFNNEADTPDNFQSRRPNTSFCFLDIRSPGLGDTAMYLCATAERFYNSPLHFGNGTRLTVT.

This clone appeared once. Other DNA sequences in the same sample also yield this CDR3. The chain combines TRBV6-1 with TRBJ2-7, with TRBD1 as a possible D gene (6 bases). This CDR3 has 12 amino acids. CDR1 and CDR2 (germline): MNHNS, SASEGT. Trimming took 6 bases from V and 2 from J, leaving 8 bases between them. This CDR3 reads CASRDSTYEQYF. The CDR3 nucleotides read TGTGCCAGCAGGGACAGCACCTACGAGCAGTACTTC.

This clone was seen a handful of times. The chain uses TRBV27 and TRBJ1-5; TRBD1 aligns across 7 bases. Germline V CDR1 and CDR2: MNHEY, SMNVEV (reference sequence). The V segment lost 0 bases and the J segment 4 bases; nucleotides outside the gene matches: 3. The CDR3 extends over 15 amino acids. CDR3 sequence (DNA): TGTGCCAGCAGTTTATCGACAGGGTGGAATCAGCCCCAGCATTTT. Translation gives CASSLSTGWNQPQHF.

CDR3 nucleotides: TGTGCCAGCAGCTCCCGGGACAGGGGGGTTACAGATACGCAGTATTTT. Its translation: CASSSRDRGVTDTQYF. This sequence joins TRBV13 and TRBJ2-3; 11 positions agree with TRBD1. The CDR3 extends over 16 amino acids. Trimming removed 4 bases from V and 3 bases from J; junction bases left unmatched: 6. Germline lookup yields CDR1 PRHDT and CDR2 FYEKMQ (reference sequence).

The J gene is TRBJ2-7, the V gene TRBV7-6, with TRBD2 matching over 12 bases. Germline loops: CDR1 SGHVS, CDR2 FNYEAQ. Germline trimming cut 2 bases from V and 5 bases from J; bases unmatched to any gene: 7. The CDR3 extends over 16 amino acids. The CDR3 loop is CASSLKTLAGGNEQYF. In DNA, the CDR3 is TGTGCCAGCAGCTTAAAGACACTAGCGGGAGGCAACGAGCAGTACTTC.

The chain uses TRBV4-1 and TRBJ1-1, with unresolved D. From germline, CDR1 is MGHRA and CDR2 YSYEKL. Trimming stripped 5 bases from V and 8 bases from J, with 15 bases between. The CDR3 has 13 amino acids. The CDR3 reads CASSYEVRTEAFF. As DNA, the CDR3 is TGCGCCAGCAGCTATGAAGTCCGAACCGAAGCTTTCTTT.

V usage is TRBV27 and J usage is TRBJ2-5; D is unresolved. CDR1 and CDR2 (germline): MNHEY, SMNVEV (reference sequence). The CDR3 covers 14 residues. V was pared by 5 bases and J by 0 bases, with 10 bases between. In DNA, the CDR3 is TGTGCCAGCAGTCCCTGGGTAGACCAAGAGACCCAGTACTTC. Translation gives CASSPWVDQETQYF.

This clone was picked up a small number of times. The chain combines TRBV5-4 with TRBJ2-2; no firm D call. The V gene lost 5 bases and the J gene lost 4 bases, with 12 bases spanning the gap. From germline, CDR1 is SGHNT and CDR2 YYREEE (reference sequence). The CDR3 is 14 amino acids. CDR3 coding DNA: TGTGCCAGCAGACTGGGGAAGTTCACCGGGGAGCTGTTTTTT. Protein: CASRLGKFTGELFF.

The chain uses TRBV6-1 and TRBJ2-1; D unresolved. Germline CDR1 MNHNS, CDR2 SASEGT. The CDR3 covers 12 residues. Trimming pared 8 bases from V and 9 bases from J, leaving 14 bases between. The DNA for the CDR3 is TGTGCCAGCTCTTTCCTGAACTTTGAGCAGTTCTTC. Translation gives CASSFLNFEQFF.

The J gene is TRBJ1-6, the V gene TRBV6-1, with D tentatively TRBD1 (6 bases). V shed 2 bases and J shed 3 bases, with 14 bases lying between them. CDR1 is MNHNS, CDR2 SASEGT, per germline. The CDR3 runs 17 residues. CDR3: CASSEPRTVFYNSPLHF. CDR3 bases: TGTGCCAGCAGTGAACCCCGGACAGTCTTCTATAATTCACCCCTCCACTTT.

The chain employs TRBV7-3 and TRBJ2-1; a possible D gene is TRBD2 (5 bases). Trimming pared 5 bases from V and 9 bases from J, leaving 14 bases between. This CDR3 contains 13 residues. Germline V gene sequence: CDR1 SGHTA, CDR2 FQGTGA. The CDR3 protein is CASSLGAGVEQFF. The CDR3 coding sequence is TGTGCCAGCAGCCTTGGCGCCGGGGTTGAGCAGTTCTTC.

The V call is TRBV4-1, the J call TRBJ1-2, with 8 bases identical to TRBD1. This CDR3 is built from 15 residues. The junction had 9 bases not matched to a gene; V was cut back by 1 base and J by 8 bases. The germline V gene has CDR1 MGHRA and CDR2 YSYEKL. The CDR3 region has the DNA TGCGCCAGCAGCCAAGTGAGTCAGGGGGCGCTCGGCTACACCTTC. Protein product: CASSQVSQGALGYTF.

The J gene is TRBJ2-3, the V gene TRBV29-1; 10 bases line up with TRBD1. Losses at the gene ends were 4 bases for V and 5 bases for J; bases not matched to a gene: 3. Germline values: CDR1 SQVTM, CDR2 ANQGSEA. The CDR3 is 13 amino acids. CDR3 bases: TGCAGCGTTGGGACAGGGGGTAGAGATACGCAGTATTTT. Protein: CSVGTGGRDTQYF.

The V gene is TRBV7-9, the J gene TRBJ2-7, with D possibly TRBD1 on 5 matching bases. Germline lookup yields CDR1 SEHNR and CDR2 FQNEAQ (reference sequence). Trimming removed 4 bases from V and 4 bases from J, with 14 bases in between. The CDR3 is 14 residues long. CDR3 loop: CASSSLDSSYEQYF. The CDR3 region has the DNA TGTGCCAGCAGCTCTCTCGACAGTTCTTACGAGCAGTACTTC. The full variable domain, rest sourced from reference TRBV7-9 and TRBJ2-7, is DTGVSQNPRHKITKRGQNVTFRCDPISEHNRLYWYRQTLGQGPEFLTYFQNEAQLEKSRLLSDRFSAERPKGSFSTLEIQRTEQGDSAMYLCASSSLDSSYEQYFGPGTRLTVT.

CDR3 bases: TGCGCCAGCAGTGAGTCGACTAGCGGGGGGACAGATACGCAGTATTTT. This sequence encodes CASSESTSGGTDTQYF. J is TRBJ2-3 and V is TRBV10-1; 13 positions match TRBD2. The germline V gene encodes CDR1 WNHNN and CDR2 SYGVQD (reference sequence). The V and J ends lost 0 bases and 3 bases, in that order; junction bases with no gene match: 0. The length of the CDR3 is 16 residues.

This chain links TRBV6-5 with TRBJ2-7; D is undetermined. Looked up from germline, CDR1 is MNHEY and CDR2 is SVGAGI. Trimming took off 8 bases at V and 0 bases at J, with 8 bases between the two ends. CDR3 length: 12 amino acids. CDR3 residues: CASRSVSYEQYF. Here the CDR3 DNA reads TGTGCCAGCCGAAGCGTCTCCTACGAGCAGTACTTC.

This clone was seen once. The CDR3: CASSNPAGVVAGELFF. As DNA, the CDR3 is TGTGCCAGCAGCAATCCGGCCGGGGTTGTCGCCGGGGAGCTGTTTTTT. The V and J genes are TRBV9 and TRBJ2-2; D possibly corresponds to TRBD2 (5 bases). The length of the CDR3 is 16 residues. V was cut by 4 bases and J by 6 bases, with 19 bases left in between. The germline V gene has CDR1 SGDLS and CDR2 YYNGEE.

This clone has only a few counts. This chain uses TRBV29-1 with TRBJ2-7; 10 bases line up with TRBD2. This CDR3 region has 13 residues. CDR1 is SQVTM, CDR2 ANQGSEA, per germline. The chain's CDR3 is CSYRLAGDYEQYF. In DNA, the CDR3 is TGCAGTTACCGGCTAGCGGGAGATTACGAGCAGTACTTC.

The V call is TRBV9, the J call TRBJ2-3; no reliable D call. V lost 4 bases and J lost 0, with 15 bases in between. CDR1 SGDLS and CDR2 YYNGEE come from the germline V gene. This CDR3 region has 16 residues. The CDR3 here is CASSPLPGPSTDTQYF. The CDR3 DNA sequence: TGTGCCAGCAGCCCCCTACCTGGACCGAGCACAGATACGCAGTATTTT.

The rearrangement joins TRBV5-1 to TRBJ2-7; 8 bases are shared with TRBD1. With V trimmed by 7 bases and J by 7 bases, 13 bases remained unmatched. Germline values: CDR1 SGHRS, CDR2 YFSETQ. There are 14 residues in the CDR3. CDR3 sequence reads: CASALRTGKREQYF. CDR3 nucleotide sequence: TGCGCCAGCGCCCTCCGGACAGGGAAAAGGGAGCAGTACTTC.

This clone was seen more than once but under ten times. The chain couples TRBV2 to TRBJ2-7; 9 positions agree with TRBD1. J gave up 5 bases and V 4 bases, and 9 bases lay outside the gene matches. Germline V gene lookup returns CDR1 SNHLY and CDR2 FYNNEI. The CDR3 spans 15 residues. As DNA, the CDR3 is TGTGCCAGCAGTGTCCCCGGGACAGGGACCAACGAGCAGTACTTC. This codes for CASSVPGTGTNEQYF.

The chain uses TRBV5-6 and TRBJ2-1; D possibly corresponds to TRBD1 (8 bases). Germline CDR1 reads SGHDT; CDR2 reads YYEEEE. Trimming cost V 0 bases and J 1 base, with 14 bases left between them. The CDR3 length is 17 residues. DNA of the CDR3: TGTGCCAGCAGCTTGGGTGGACAGGGAGGGTCCTACAATGAGCAGTTCTTC. It encodes CASSLGGQGGSYNEQFF. Filled out from reference TRBV5-6 and TRBJ2-1, the complete variable domain reads DAGVTQSPTHLIKTRGQQVTLRCSPKSGHDTVSWYQQALGQGPQFIFQYYEEEERQRGNFPDRFSGHQFPNYSSELNVNALLLGDSALYLCASSLGGQGGSYNEQFFGPGTRLTVL.

This chain joins TRBV4-3 and TRBJ2-7; TRBD2 is a possible D gene (6 bases). Germline V gene lookup returns CDR1 LGHNA and CDR2 YSLEER. This CDR3 is built from 15 residues. Trimming shortened V by 5 bases and J by 3 bases, and 17 bases separated the two germline ends. Here the CDR3 DNA reads TGCGCCAGCAGCATCCGACGGGGGTTAAACTACGAGCAGTACTTC. Amino acid sequence: CASSIRRGLNYEQYF.

The count of this clone is one. J is TRBJ2-3 and V is TRBV7-9; the D gene is possibly TRBD1 (5 bases). Germline CDR1 and CDR2: SEHNR and FQNEAQ (reference sequence). V shed 5 bases and J shed 3 bases, with 15 bases lying between them. The CDR3 loop spans 15 amino acids. CDR3 protein: CASSKKGWVTDTQYF. The CDR3 bases are TGTGCCAGCAGCAAAAAGGGGTGGGTTACAGATACGCAGTATTTT.

The rearrangement joins TRBV7-2 to TRBJ1-5; D may be TRBD1 (5 bases). CDR3 length: 15 residues. V lost 6 bases and J lost 4, with 16 bases in between. The germline V gene has CDR1 SGHTA and CDR2 FQGNSA. The CDR3, as DNA: TGTGCCAGCAGTTCAACGGGGCTCAGAAATCAGCCCCAGCATTTT. It is translated as CASSSTGLRNQPQHF.

The chain combines TRBV11-2 with TRBJ2-7; D unresolved. Germline-derived CDR1 and CDR2 are SGHAT and FQNNGV. Trimming removed 5 bases at V and 3 bases at J, with 14 bases between. This CDR3 spans 14 amino acids. The CDR3 DNA reads as TGTGCCAGCAGCCTTGACTCGCCGTACTACGAGCAGTACTTC. It encodes CASSLDSPYYEQYF.